A single sample is the source of the 10 T cell receptor beta chains below, sequenced in a study of blood T cell repertoires in COVID-19. Data came from immunoSEQ multiplex PCR; TCRdb stores just in-frame clones and leaves some out. This sample carries around 250,000 clones, roughly 83% of them seen once, and the ten largest clones take approximately 13%. Sequencing was performed on peripheral blood. Every receptor here comes from a man older than 75 with acute or convalescent COVID-19.

The V gene is TRBV2, the J gene TRBJ1-1; 7 bases map to TRBD1. CDR1 is SNHLY, CDR2 FYNNEI, per germline. The length of the CDR3 is 13 residues. Unmatched junction bases numbered 7, after V lost 9 bases and J lost 3 bases. This CDR3 reads CASRTGGDTEAFF. Here the CDR3 DNA reads TGTGCCAGTCGGACAGGAGGGGACACTGAAGCTTTCTTT. Combining the CDR3 with reference TRBV2 and TRBJ1-1 gives the whole variable domain EPEVTQTPSHQVTQMGQEVILRCVPISNHLYFYWYRQILGQKVEFLVSFYNNEISEKSEIFDDQFSVERPDGSNFTLKIRSTKLEDSAMYFCASRTGGDTEAFFGQGTRLTVV.

The chain couples TRBV29-1 to TRBJ1-1; TRBD1 is a possible D gene (5 bases). From germline, CDR1 is SQVTM and CDR2 ANQGSEA. This CDR3 region has 16 residues. Trimming took off 4 bases at V and 2 bases at J, with 20 bases between the two ends. CDR3 coding DNA: TGCAGCGTTGGCGGGGCGGGTAAAAGGAGCAACACTGAAGCTTTCTTT. Residues: CSVGGAGKRSNTEAFF.

The rearrangement links TRBV28 to TRBJ1-6; 7 nucleotides line up with TRBD1. The CDR3 runs to 14 residues. Germline lookup yields CDR1 MDHEN and CDR2 SYDVKM. J was trimmed by 5 bases and V by 6 bases; bases with no gene match: 4. The CDR3: CASRRQGNNSPLHF. Here the CDR3 DNA reads TGTGCCAGCAGAAGACAGGGTAATAATTCACCCCTCCACTTT.

The V and J genes are TRBV5-1 and TRBJ2-2; perhaps TRBD1 as D (5 bases). The length of the CDR3 is 14 residues. V lost 2 bases to trimming and J lost 4 bases, with 9 bases between them. CDR1 SGHRS and CDR2 YFSETQ come from the germline V gene. The CDR3 region is CASSFPGFTGELFF. The CDR3 region has the DNA TGCGCCAGCAGCTTCCCAGGGTTCACCGGGGAGCTGTTTTTT.

The rearrangement links TRBV7-3 to TRBJ2-1, with 11 nucleotides matching TRBD2. CDR3 length equals 14 residues. Germline CDR1 and CDR2: SGHTA and FQGTGA. V was clipped by 5 bases and J by 6 bases; unmatched bases: 3. CDR3 nucleotide sequence: TGTGCCAGCAGCCCCGGGACTAGCGGCAATGAGCAGTTCTTC. Encoded protein: CASSPGTSGNEQFF. The complete variable domain, with remaining parts taken from reference TRBV7-3 and TRBJ2-1, reads GAGVSQTPSNKVTEKGKYVELRCDPISGHTALYWYRQSLGQGPEFLIYFQGTGAADDSGLPNDRFFAVRPEGSVSTLKIQRTERGDSAVYLCASSPGTSGNEQFFGPGTRLTVL.

This CDR3 is CASSSPRSTGSSYNEQFF. In nucleotides, the CDR3 is TGTGCCAGCAGCTCCCCAAGGTCAACAGGGAGCTCCTACAATGAGCAGTTCTTC. The chain combines TRBV11-2 with TRBJ2-1; D possibly corresponds to TRBD1 (6 bases). CDR1 and CDR2 from the germline V gene are SGHAT and FQNNGV. The CDR3 contains 18 residues. V lost 4 bases to trimming and J lost 0 bases, with 19 bases between them.

The V gene is TRBV18, the J gene TRBJ2-1, with D possibly TRBD2 on 5 matching bases. The V end lost 3 bases, the J end lost 0 bases, and 12 bases lay between the germline ends. The germline gives CDR1 KGHSH, CDR2 LQKENI. CDR3 length equals 16 residues. Written as DNA, the CDR3 is TGTGCCAGCTCACCTGCTTTGGGAGTCTCCTACAATGAGCAGTTCTTC. This translates into CASSPALGVSYNEQFF.

The gene calls are TRBV29-1 and TRBJ2-3; tentative D call: TRBD1 (5 bases). This CDR3 has 14 residues. Germline loops: CDR1 SQVTM, CDR2 ANQGSEA. Trimming shortened V by 2 bases and J by 4 bases, and 13 bases separated the two germline ends. DNA for the CDR3: TGCAGCGTTGAATTAGGCAGGGTAGCAGATACGCAGTATTTT. This translates into CSVELGRVADTQYF.

The J gene is TRBJ1-5, the V gene TRBV6-5; the D gene is possibly TRBD1 (5 bases). The CDR3 covers 14 residues. Trimming left V 5 bases short and J 1 base short, with 9 bases between. Germline assignment: CDR1 MNHEY and CDR2 SVGAGI. In DNA form, the CDR3 reads TGTGCCAGCAGTCCTCAGGGAAGCAATCAGCCCCAGCATTTT. Its translation: CASSPQGSNQPQHF.

V is TRBV11-2 and J is TRBJ1-1, with a possible D match to TRBD1 (5 bases). The CDR3 is made up of 15 amino acids. Germline CDR1 reads SGHAT; CDR2 reads FQNNGV. V lost 2 bases, J lost 6 bases, and 16 bases lay in between. The CDR3 DNA follows: TGTGCCAGCAGCTTACCGACAACAGGTACCGCTGAAGCTTTCTTT. The encoded protein is CASSLPTTGTAEAFF.